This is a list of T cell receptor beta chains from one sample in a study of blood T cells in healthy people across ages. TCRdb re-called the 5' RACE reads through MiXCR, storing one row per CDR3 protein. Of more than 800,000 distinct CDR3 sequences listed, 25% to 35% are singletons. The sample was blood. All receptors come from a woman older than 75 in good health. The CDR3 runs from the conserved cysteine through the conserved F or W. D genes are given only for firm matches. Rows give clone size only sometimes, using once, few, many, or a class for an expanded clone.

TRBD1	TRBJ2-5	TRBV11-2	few	CASSPDRDREETQYF	TGTGCCAGCAGCCCAGACCGGGACAGGGAAGAGACCCAGTACTTC
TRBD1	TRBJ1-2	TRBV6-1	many	CASSEGTGVGYTF	TGTGCCAGCAGTGAAGGGACAGGGGTGGGCTACACCTTC
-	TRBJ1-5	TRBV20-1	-	CRASRPGGPQHF	TGCAGGGCTAGCCGCCCCGGCGGACCCCAGCATTTT
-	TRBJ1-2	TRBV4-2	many	CASSQDFAGNYGYTF	TGTGCCAGCAGCCAAGATTTCGCAGGGAACTATGGCTACACCTTC
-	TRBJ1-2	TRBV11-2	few	CASSFGRGYTF	TGTGCCAGCAGCTTTGGAAGAGGCTACACCTTC
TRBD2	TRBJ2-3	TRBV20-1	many	CSAASGGAILPDTQYF	TGCAGTGCCGCTAGCGGGGGGGCCATCCTCCCAGATACGCAGTATTTT
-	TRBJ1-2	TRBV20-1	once	CSVSEGVGYGYTF	TGCAGTGTTTCTGAGGGAGTAGGCTATGGCTACACCTTC
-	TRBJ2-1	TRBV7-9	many	CASRPGTWSGEDEQFF	TGTGCCAGCAGACCCGGGACATGGTCAGGGGAGGATGAGCAGTTCTTC
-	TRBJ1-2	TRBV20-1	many	CSASRETTSYGYTF	TGCAGTGCTAGCCGTGAGACTACGTCCTATGGCTACACCTTC
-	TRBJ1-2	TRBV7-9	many	CASSPPGHYGYTF	TGTGCCAGCAGCCCGCCGGGACACTATGGCTACACCTTC
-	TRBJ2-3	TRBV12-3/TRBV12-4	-	CASSREAVSTDTQYF	TGTGCCAGCAGCAGGGAGGCTGTGAGCACAGATACGCAGTATTTT
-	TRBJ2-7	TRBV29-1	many	CSVDSKGQLAYEQYF	TGCAGCGTTGATTCAAAGGGCCAGTTAGCCTACGAGCAGTACTTC
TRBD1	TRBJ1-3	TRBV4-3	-	CASSQDVTGINTIYF	TGCGCCAGCAGCCAAGATGTGACAGGGATAAACACCATATATTTT
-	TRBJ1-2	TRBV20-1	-	CSAGIGEGTYGYTF	TGCAGTGCTGGGATAGGCGAGGGGACCTATGGCTACACCTTC
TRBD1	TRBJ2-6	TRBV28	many	CASSSQQGASSGANVLTF	TGTGCCAGCAGTTCCCAGCAGGGGGCAAGCTCTGGGGCCAACGTCCTGACTTTC
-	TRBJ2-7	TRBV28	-	CASSSGQNPYEQYF	TGTGCCAGCAGTTCTGGACAGAACCCCTACGAGCAGTACTTC
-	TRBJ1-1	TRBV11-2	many	CASSLDGSNTEAFF	TGTGCCAGCAGCTTAGATGGGAGTAACACTGAAGCTTTCTTT
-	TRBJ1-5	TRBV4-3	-	CASSQDGRGNQPQHF	TGCGCCAGCAGCCAAGATGGAAGGGGAAATCAGCCCCAGCATTTT
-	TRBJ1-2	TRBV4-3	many	CASSQDSFGRESGYTF	TGCGCCAGCAGCCAAGATAGTTTCGGCAGGGAGTCTGGCTACACCTTC
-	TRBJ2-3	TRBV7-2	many	CASSLPTNTQYF	TGTGCCAGCAGCCTACCAACGAATACGCAGTATTTT
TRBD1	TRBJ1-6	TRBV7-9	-	CASSPGGQDNSPLHF	TGTGCCAGCAGCCCAGGGGGACAGGATAATTCACCCCTCCACTTT
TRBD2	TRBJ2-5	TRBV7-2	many	CASSLVGLAEETQYF	TGTGCCAGCAGCTTAGTGGGACTAGCGGAAGAGACCCAGTACTTC
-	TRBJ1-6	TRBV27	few	CASGRVLQQGSPPHF	TGTGCCAGCGGGCGAGTTCTCCAACAGGGATCACCCCCCCACTTT
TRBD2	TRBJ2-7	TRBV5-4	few	CASSLGSGDYEQYF	TGTGCCAGCAGCTTGGGTAGCGGGGATTACGAGCAGTACTTC
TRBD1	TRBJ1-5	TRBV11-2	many	CASSRTTGGNQPQHF	TGTGCCAGCAGCCGAACGACAGGGGGCAATCAGCCCCAGCATTTT
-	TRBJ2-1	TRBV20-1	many	CSASREGVRGANEQFF	TGCAGTGCTAGTCGGGAAGGAGTCCGGGGTGCCAATGAGCAGTTCTTC
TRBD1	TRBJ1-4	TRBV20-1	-	CSAGPTGYNEKLFF	TGCAGTGCCGGACCGACAGGGTATAATGAAAAACTGTTTTTT
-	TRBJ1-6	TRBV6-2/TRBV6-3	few	CASSLDVTPLHF	TGTGCCAGCAGTTTAGATGTTACACCCCTCCACTTT
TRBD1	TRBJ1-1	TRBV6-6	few	CASRPGTGGWNTEAFF	TGTGCCAGCAGGCCAGGGACAGGGGGTTGGAACACTGAAGCTTTCTTT
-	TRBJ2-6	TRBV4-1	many	CASSHAGRHGTSGANVLTF	TGCGCCAGCAGCCATGCGGGACGGCACGGTACCTCTGGGGCCAACGTCCTGACTTTC
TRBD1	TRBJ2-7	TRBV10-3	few	CAISSGTASYEQYF	TGTGCCATCAGTTCCGGGACAGCTTCCTACGAGCAGTACTTC
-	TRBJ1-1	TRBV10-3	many	CAIKQGRTEAFF	TGTGCCATCAAACAGGGTAGAACTGAAGCTTTCTTT
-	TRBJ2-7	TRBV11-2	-	CACSLDPGGYEQYF	TGTGCCTGCAGCTTAGATCCAGGGGGGTACGAGCAGTACTTC
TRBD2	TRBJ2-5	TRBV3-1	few	CAGSHESWTSGGGETQYF	TGTGCCGGCAGCCATGAGAGCTGGACTAGCGGGGGAGGAGAGACCCAGTACTTC
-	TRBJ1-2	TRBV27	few	CASRRLASYGYTF	TGTGCCAGCAGACGGCTAGCTAGCTATGGCTACACCTTC
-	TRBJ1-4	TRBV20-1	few	CSASQGINEKLFF	TGCAGTGCTAGCCAGGGGATCAATGAAAAACTGTTTTTT
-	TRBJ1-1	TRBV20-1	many	CSARVSAEAFF	TGCAGTGCTCGCGTTTCGGCTGAAGCTTTCTTT
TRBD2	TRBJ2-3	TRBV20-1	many	CSARTTSGSTDTQYF	TGCAGTGCTAGAACCACTAGCGGCAGCACAGATACGCAGTATTTT
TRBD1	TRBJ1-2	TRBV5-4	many	CASSRQGPTYGYTF	TGTGCCAGCAGCCGACAGGGGCCGACCTATGGCTACACCTTC
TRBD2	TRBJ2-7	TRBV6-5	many	CASSYSWRGVAEQYF	TGTGCCAGCAGTTACTCTTGGCGGGGGGTTGCCGAGCAGTACTTC
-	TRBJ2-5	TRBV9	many	CASSVASFGTQYF	TGTGCCAGCAGCGTAGCTAGCTTCGGGACCCAGTACTTC
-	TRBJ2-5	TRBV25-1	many	CASSWGMRETQYF	TGTGCCAGCAGCTGGGGCATGCGAGAGACCCAGTACTTC
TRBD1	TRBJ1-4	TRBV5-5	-	CASSQTGLDEKLFF	TGTGCCAGCAGCCAGACAGGGTTGGATGAAAAACTGTTTTTT
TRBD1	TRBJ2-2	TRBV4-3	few	CASSQVGQGSTGELFF	TGCGCCAGCAGCCAAGTGGGACAGGGATCCACCGGGGAGCTGTTTTTT
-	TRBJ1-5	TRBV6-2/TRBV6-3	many	CASSSAGPSNQPQHF	TGTGCCAGCAGTTCGGCGGGGCCTAGCAATCAGCCCCAGCATTTT